The sequence of this T cell receptor beta chain was determined in a study of CD8 T cells in ankylosing spondylitis. Ten or more counts support this clonotype. V was pared by 6 bases and J by 4 bases, with 9 bases of the junction left unmatched. The length of the CDR3 is 14 residues. Germline assignment: CDR1 MNHEY and CDR2 SMNVEV (reference sequence). TCRdb re-called the 5' RACE reads through MiXCR, storing one row per CDR3 protein. This table holds about 39,000 distinct CDR3 sequences, 10% found once. V gene TRBV27 combines with J gene TRBJ2-7; 7 bases line up with TRBD2. The TCR was taken from a male donor with ankylosing spondylitis or in good health (not recorded which). Sequencing was done on a sample of blood, either unsorted or a sorted T cell fraction (not recorded which). In DNA, the CDR3 is TGTGCCAGCAGACCGCTGGGGGGGGGGTACGAGCAGTACTTC. It yields the protein CASRPLGGGYEQYF.